These 29 T cell receptor beta chains were sequenced from one sample in a study of blood T cell repertoires in COVID-19. Clones were sequenced by immunoSEQ multiplex PCR, and TCRdb holds only the in-frame ones, with some missing. The sample records about 380,000 clones, 88% being singletons. Sequences were obtained from PBMCs or T cells enriched from blood (not recorded which). All receptors come from a woman aged 18-35 years who had recovered from COVID-19.

This chain uses TRBV3-1 (or the pseudogene TRBV3-2) with TRBJ2-5; 15 bases align to TRBD2. The CDR3 length is 16 residues. V lost 4 bases, J lost 4 bases, and 4 bases stayed unmatched. Germline-derived CDR1 and CDR2 are LGHDT and YNNKEL (reference sequence). CDR3 sequence (DNA): TGTGCCAGCAGCCGATTGGGACTAGCGGGGGGAGAGACCCAGTACTTC. It translates to CASSRLGLAGGETQYF.

The genes are TRBV27 and TRBJ2-7; D not resolved. Germline CDR1 is MNHEY and CDR2 is SMNVEV (reference sequence). This CDR3 spans 14 amino acids. Between the trimmed V and J ends, which lost 0 bases and 3 bases, there was a span of 9 bases. This CDR3 is CASSLSNIHYEQYF. The DNA of the CDR3 is TGTGCCAGCAGTTTATCCAACATCCACTACGAGCAGTACTTC.

The chain uses TRBV29-1 and TRBJ1-1, with D perhaps TRBD1 (6 bases). The ends were cut back, 5 bases at V and 4 bases at J, with 8 bases in the middle. Germline V gene lookup returns CDR1 SQVTM and CDR2 ANQGSEA. This CDR3 comprises 11 residues. CDR3 DNA sequence: TGCAGCGTTTCACAGGGCACTGAAGCTTTCTTT. This encodes CSVSQGTEAFF.

The J gene is TRBJ1-3, the V gene TRBV11-2, with D tentatively TRBD1 (6 bases). The V end lost 1 base, the J end lost 0 bases, and 16 bases lay between the germline ends. Germline values: CDR1 SGHAT, CDR2 FQNNGV. The CDR3 extends over 18 amino acids. The DNA for the CDR3 is TGTGCCAGCAGCTTAGTATCGGACAGCCGTTTCTCTGGAAACACCATATATTTT. It is translated as CASSLVSDSRFSGNTIYF.

CDR3 bases: TGTGCCAGCAGTAAACAGGACATCTTGAACACTGAAGCTTTCTTT. Translated: CASSKQDILNTEAFF. J is TRBJ1-1 and V is TRBV6-5; D perhaps matches TRBD1 (5 bases). CDR1 is MNHEY, CDR2 SVGAGI, per germline. V lost 5 bases, J lost 0 bases, and 13 bases lay in between. The CDR3 spans 15 residues.

The sample holds a few counts of this clone. V usage is TRBV7-9 and J usage is TRBJ1-1; D perhaps matches TRBD1 (5 bases). The V and J ends lost 5 bases and 8 bases respectively, with 12 bases between them. The CDR3 sequence is 12 residues long. From germline, CDR1 is SEHNR and CDR2 FQNEAQ (reference sequence). CDR3 protein: CASSRDSLEAFF. CDR3 in DNA: TGTGCCAGCAGCCGAGACAGCCTCGAAGCTTTCTTT.

The V and J genes are TRBV7-6 and TRBJ1-6, with D maybe TRBD1 (5 bases). CDR3 length equals 15 residues. V shed 1 base and J shed 7 bases, with 11 bases lying between them. CDR1 is SGHVS, CDR2 FNYEAQ, per germline. DNA of the CDR3: TGTGCCAGCAGCTTAGAGTCAGGGTTGAATTCACCCCTCCACTTT. It translates to CASSLESGLNSPLHF.

V and J are TRBV7-9 and TRBJ2-5, with TRBD2 matching 9 bases. The V gene's germline CDR1 is SEHNR and CDR2 FQNEAQ (reference sequence). This CDR3 is 18 amino acids long. Germline trimming cut 1 base from V and 3 bases from J; bases unmatched to any gene: 12. CDR3 nucleotides: TGTGCCAGCAGCTTAGGCCTCGTTTTGGCTAGCGGGGAAGAGACCCAGTACTTC. Residues: CASSLGLVLASGEETQYF.

The V gene is TRBV6-5, the J gene TRBJ2-7; 9 nucleotides agree with TRBD1. The V and J ends lost 7 bases and 1 base, in that order; junction bases with no gene match: 5. Germline CDR1 reads MNHEY; CDR2 reads SVGAGI. This CDR3 region has 14 residues. The DNA of the CDR3 is TGTGCCAGCACCAGGGACAGGGCATCCTACGAGCAGTACTTC. Translation: CASTRDRASYEQYF.

This clone was seen a single time. This rearrangement joins TRBV6-5 to TRBJ1-2; TRBD1 matches at 7 bases. From germline, CDR1 is MNHEY and CDR2 SVGAGI. V lost 10 bases to trimming and J lost 4 bases; unmatched junction nucleotides: 6. There are 12 residues in the CDR3. The CDR3 reads CATQSGGYGYTF. CDR3 sequence (DNA): TGTGCCACCCAGTCAGGGGGCTATGGCTACACCTTC.

This clone was counted between two and nine times. The genes are TRBV7-9 and TRBJ1-1; D gene uncertain. Trimming shortened V by 2 bases and J by 3 bases, and 10 bases separated the two germline ends. This CDR3 spans 14 amino acids. CDR1 and CDR2 (germline): SEHNR, FQNEAQ (reference sequence). Here the CDR3 reads CASSLPYGDTEAFF. The CDR3 bases are TGTGCCAGCAGCTTACCATACGGGGACACTGAAGCTTTCTTT.

V gene TRBV11-2 combines with J gene TRBJ1-2; no firm D call. The CDR3 consists of 14 residues. V lost 2 bases, J lost 2 bases, and 9 bases lay in between. In germline, CDR1 is SGHAT, CDR2 FQNNGV. The CDR3 loop reads CASSLTGPNYGYTF. CDR3 nucleotide sequence: TGTGCCAGCAGCTTAACTGGGCCCAACTATGGCTACACCTTC.

The V call is TRBV4-1, the J call TRBJ1-1, with 8 bases lining up with TRBD1. Looked up from germline, CDR1 is MGHRA and CDR2 is YSYEKL. This CDR3 has 15 residues. The V and J ends lost 4 bases and 4 bases, in that order; junction bases with no gene match: 8. The CDR3 is CASSPYTGGLTEAFF. CDR3 in DNA: TGCGCCAGCAGCCCTTACACAGGGGGTCTCACTGAAGCTTTCTTT.

The J gene is TRBJ1-1, the V gene TRBV6-5, with 9 bases fitting TRBD1. The J segment lost 4 bases and the V segment lost 2 bases, leaving 2 bases of the junction unmatched. The CDR3 contains 14 residues. Germline V gene sequence: CDR1 MNHEY, CDR2 SVGAGI. CDR3 bases: TGTGCCAGCAGTTACGGGACAGGGTTCACTGAAGCTTTCTTT. Encoded protein: CASSYGTGFTEAFF.

The chain combines TRBV19 with TRBJ1-1; no definite D call. This CDR3 is 10 amino acids long. The germline V gene encodes CDR1 LNHDA and CDR2 SQIVND (reference sequence). The V and J ends lost 9 bases and 6 bases respectively, with 8 bases between them. CDR3 nucleotides: TGTGCCAGCGGGTACCCTGAAGCTTTCTTT. This translates into CASGYPEAFF.

This clone came up a few times. V usage is TRBV4-3 and J usage is TRBJ2-7, with D perhaps TRBD1 (5 bases). This CDR3 is built from 14 residues. V lost 0 bases and J 6 bases, leaving 12 bases between the germline ends. The germline gives CDR1 LGHNA, CDR2 YSLEER. The CDR3 loop reads CASSQEAGMGEQYF. The CDR3 DNA is TGCGCCAGCAGCCAAGAAGCAGGGATGGGCGAGCAGTACTTC.

The chain has TRBV19 and TRBJ1-1, with 7 bases lining up with TRBD1. V lost 5 bases, J lost 5 bases, and 11 bases stayed unmatched. There are 15 residues in the CDR3. Germline V lookup: CDR1 LNHDA, CDR2 SQIVND (reference sequence). This CDR3 reads CASSVPTTGETEAFF. The DNA of the CDR3 is TGTGCCAGTAGTGTACCTACAACAGGGGAAACTGAAGCTTTCTTT.

The chain carries TRBV30 and TRBJ1-2; D is uncertain. Germline CDR1 and CDR2: GTSNPN and SVGIG (reference sequence). V dropped 0 bases and J dropped 2 bases, with 7 bases sitting between them. This CDR3 is built from 13 residues. The CDR3 DNA reads as TGTGCCTGGAGTGTTTCCCGGAACTATGGCTACACCTTC. Protein product: CAWSVSRNYGYTF.

The chain uses TRBV6-5 and TRBJ1-2; TRBD1 aligns across 10 bases. The CDR3 covers 14 residues. V lost 6 bases, J lost 5 bases, and 6 bases stayed unmatched. From germline, CDR1 is MNHEY and CDR2 SVGAGI. The CDR3 region is CASSYGTGEYGYTF. CDR3 DNA: TGTGCCAGCAGCTATGGGACAGGGGAATATGGCTACACCTTC.

The chain uses TRBV7-8 and TRBJ1-1, with a weak D call TRBD1 (5 bases). Germline values: CDR1 SGHVS, CDR2 FQNEAQ. Trimming left V 1 base short and J 1 base short, with 13 bases between. The CDR3 contains 16 residues. The CDR3 spells CASSLGAGNGNTEAFF. In DNA, the CDR3 is TGTGCCAGCAGCTTAGGGGCAGGGAATGGGAACACTGAAGCTTTCTTT.

V usage is TRBV29-1 and J usage is TRBJ1-2; 11 bases line up with TRBD1. There are 16 residues in the CDR3. V lost 4 bases and J lost 4; bases outside the gene matches: 11. CDR1 and CDR2 (germline): SQVTM, ANQGSEA. In nucleotides, the CDR3 is TGCAGCGTTGTTGAGGCGGGGACAGGGGGTACCTATGGCTACACCTTC. It codes for CSVVEAGTGGTYGYTF.

The chain couples TRBV5-1 to TRBJ1-2, with 11 positions matching TRBD1. The CDR3 is made up of 15 amino acids. V was clipped by 4 bases and J by 4 bases; unmatched bases: 6. CDR1 is SGHRS and CDR2 is YFSETQ in the germline V gene. CDR3 nucleotides: TGCGCCAGCAGCCTCCGGACAGGGGGCGGCTATGGCTACACCTTC. This sequence encodes CASSLRTGGGYGYTF.

Details on this clone: Within the sample, other DNA sequences also encode this same CDR3. V gene TRBV5-1 combines with J gene TRBJ2-3; D call uncertain. CDR3 length: 11 residues. Trimming removed 3 bases at V and 6 bases at J, with 5 bases between. Germline loops: CDR1 SGHRS, CDR2 YFSETQ. CDR3 region: CASSSSDTQYF. DNA for the CDR3: TGCGCCAGCAGCTCGTCGGATACGCAGTATTTT. The whole variable domain, filled in from reference TRBV5-1 and TRBJ2-3, reads KAGVTQTPRYLIKTRGQQVTLSCSPISGHRSVSWYQQTPGQGLQFLFEYFSETQRNKGNFPGRFSGRQFSNSRSEMNVSTLELGDSALYLCASSSSDTQYFGPGTRLTVL.

The genes are TRBV19 and TRBJ1-3, with D unresolved. The CDR3 loop spans 16 amino acids. The germline V gene encodes CDR1 LNHDA and CDR2 SQIVND (reference sequence). Trimming shortened V by 5 bases and J by 0 bases, and 14 bases separated the two germline ends. The CDR3 coding sequence is TGTGCCAGTAGTCTTGACGCACAGAGCTCTGGAAACACCATATATTTT. Translation: CASSLDAQSSGNTIYF.

The chain couples TRBV20-1 to TRBJ2-1, with D unresolved. V lost 5 bases and J lost 9, with 11 bases in between. The CDR3 is 11 residues long. Germline CDR1 and CDR2: DFQATT and SNEGSKA (reference sequence). The CDR3 sequence is CSAGHVGEQFF. The DNA for the CDR3 is TGCAGTGCTGGGCATGTCGGTGAGCAGTTCTTC.

The table lists this clone with a few counts. Other DNA sequences of this sample code for an identical CDR3. V gene TRBV19 combines with J gene TRBJ2-2; D might be TRBD1 (5 bases). The V end was cut by 1 base, the J end by 1 base, with 7 bases between. Germline-derived CDR1 and CDR2 are LNHDA and SQIVND (reference sequence). The CDR3 has 15 amino acids. CDR3 in amino acids: CASSIGQGNTGELFF. The CDR3 nucleotides read TGTGCCAGTAGTATAGGTCAGGGGAACACCGGGGAGCTGTTTTTT.

V usage is TRBV6-1 and J usage is TRBJ1-4; TRBD1 matches 8 bases. Germline trimming cut 3 bases from V and 7 bases from J; bases unmatched to any gene: 1. Germline V gene sequence: CDR1 MNHNS, CDR2 SASEGT. CDR3 length: 13 residues. The CDR3 DNA is TGTGCCAGCAGTGACAGGGGGCCTGAAAAACTGTTTTTT. Translation: CASSDRGPEKLFF.

This clone was detected once. The genes are TRBV29-1 and TRBJ2-7, with 8 bases that match TRBD1. In germline, CDR1 is SQVTM, CDR2 ANQGSEA. With 4 bases clipped from V and 2 bases from J, the junction kept 4 bases outside the gene matches. The CDR3 sequence is 13 residues long. CDR3 nucleotides: TGCAGCGTTGGCCAGGGGGCCACCTACGAGCAGTACTTC. Translation gives CSVGQGATYEQYF.

CDR3: CASSDPPGQVLSNQPQHF. DNA for the CDR3: TGTGCCAGCAGCGACCCTCCGGGACAGGTACTTAGCAATCAGCCCCAGCATTTT. This chain uses TRBV9 with TRBJ1-5; 8 positions agree with TRBD1. This CDR3 has 18 residues. V was pared by 3 bases and J by 0 bases, with 11 bases of the junction left unmatched. Per the germline V gene, CDR1 is SGDLS and CDR2 is YYNGEE.